This T cell receptor beta chain comes out of a study of blood T cell repertoires in COVID-19. On the study more broadly: The samples span acute and convalescent COVID-19 from the United States, Italy and Spain. In each case, the material was cDNA or gDNA derived from T cells, B-cell-depleted T cells, or PBMCs.

In the source study's methods: Scientists estimated how many nucleated cells there were by amplifying reference gene primers. Libraries were prepared by immunoSEQ multiplex PCR; TCRdb keeps only in-frame clonotypes and omits some of them. V and J calls and clone size follow that table, whereas D and trimming were derived from the DNA. Of some 130,000 clones listed, about 87% are singletons. Trimming at V came to 5 bases and at J to 3 bases, leaving 4 bases not matched to a gene. CDR1 is LGHDT and CDR2 is YNNKEL in the germline V gene (reference sequence). This CDR3 has 14 amino acids. Sequenced sample: peripheral blood. This receptor was taken from a man aged 50 to 60 with acute or convalescent COVID-19. This sequence joins TRBV3-1 (or the pseudogene TRBV3-2) and TRBJ2-5, with TRBD2 identical over 9 bases. The CDR3 is CASSYSGSKETQYF. The CDR3 nucleotides are TGTGCCAGCAGCTATAGCGGGAGTAAAGAGACCCAGTACTTC.